Below, one T cell receptor beta chain is given with its context. Germline values: CDR1 MNHEY, CDR2 SVGAGI. V lost 4 bases and J 7 bases, leaving 17 bases between the germline ends. CDR3 length equals 15 residues. This specimen belongs to a study of cytomegalovirus exposure and HLA in healthy donors. Vbeta (60) and Jbeta (13) primers were used in the PCR. Produced via immunoSEQ multiplex PCR; TCRdb's table is partial and in-frame only. There are about 150,000 clones in the sample; 84% occur only once, and around 6% lies in the top ten. This chain links TRBV6-5 with TRBJ2-1; D is unclear. The TCR was taken from a man in his fifties in good health and CMV-seropositive. The sequencing sample was made of PBMCs. This chain's CDR3 is CASSSPRRGRNEQFF. The CDR3 DNA is TGTGCCAGCAGTTCCCCTCGTCGCGGTAGGAATGAGCAGTTCTTC.